The 8 T cell receptor beta chains listed next were all sequenced from one sample in a study of beta chain features in type 1 diabetes. Their specific antigens are unknown. Study-wide results and caveats: People with Type 1 diabetes carried modestly yet significantly shorter TCRB CDR3s in all four CD4+ subsets.

The whole isolated RNA underwent reverse transcription, so sequencing captured expressed TCRB transcripts. The protocol was immunoSEQ multiplex PCR, while the TCRdb copy is restricted to in-frame clones and leaves out a portion. The sample records around 170,000 clones, approximately 8.8% being singletons. Sample: central memory CD4+ T cells from blood. These receptors all come from a woman in her twenties or thirties with type 1 diabetes.

V is TRBV28 and J is TRBJ1-5; D is possibly TRBD1 (5 bases). The CDR3 spans 12 residues. The germline gives CDR1 MDHEN, CDR2 SYDVKM. The CDR3 sequence: CATRRGNQPQHF. The CDR3 DNA reads TGTGCTACTCGGCGGGGGAATCAGCCCCAGCATTTT.

V is TRBV30 and J is TRBJ2-3; D not resolved. Germline loops: CDR1 GTSNPN, CDR2 SVGIG (reference sequence). The CDR3 loop spans 15 amino acids. V gave up 0 bases and J gave up 3 bases, with 13 bases separating them. This CDR3 is CAWSVALTETDTQYF. DNA of the CDR3: TGTGCCTGGAGTGTAGCATTAACCGAAACAGATACGCAGTATTTT.

The genes are TRBV5-4 and TRBJ2-2, with TRBD2 matching 9 bases. Germline values: CDR1 SGHNT, CDR2 YYREEE (reference sequence). This CDR3 is 17 amino acids long. V was clipped by 4 bases and J by 3 bases; unmatched bases: 10. CDR3 loop: CASSTIAGARDTGELFF. The CDR3 nucleotides read TGTGCCAGCAGCACTATAGCGGGAGCAAGGGACACCGGGGAGCTGTTTTTT. Full variable domain (rest looked up from reference TRBV5-4 and TRBJ2-2): ETGVTQSPTHLIKTRGQQVTLRCSSQSGHNTVSWYQQALGQGPQFIFQYYREEENGRGNFPPRFSGLQFPNYSSELNVNALELDDSALYLCASSTIAGARDTGELFFGEGSRLTVL.

A few counts support this clone. V and J are TRBV2 and TRBJ2-5; unclear D gene. Per the germline V gene, CDR1 is SNHLY and CDR2 is FYNNEI. This CDR3 has 14 amino acids. The ends were cut back, 5 bases at V and 0 bases at J, with 10 bases in the middle. For the CDR3, the DNA is TGTGCCAGCAGTAGACCAGGTTACCAAGAGACCCAGTACTTC. It encodes CASSRPGYQETQYF.

This clone was counted between two and nine times. The chain recombines TRBV28 with TRBJ2-3; TRBD2 matches at 7 bases. Germline V lookup: CDR1 MDHEN, CDR2 SYDVKM. CDR3 length: 16 residues. J lost 1 base, V lost 6 bases, and 10 bases had no gene match. The CDR3 bases are TGTGCCAGCAGCGGAAGCGTGGCGGGAGGCACAGATACGCAGTATTTT. It translates to CASSGSVAGGTDTQYF.

This clone was counted between two and nine times. The chain couples TRBV10-3 to TRBJ2-3; possible D gene TRBD2, 5 bases. The CDR3 is made up of 14 amino acids. The V end lost 2 bases, the J end lost 4 bases, and 10 bases lay between the germline ends. Germline V gene lookup returns CDR1 ENHRY and CDR2 SYGVKD. The CDR3 protein is CAISETGIADTQYF. In DNA form, the CDR3 reads TGTGCCATCAGTGAGACGGGGATTGCAGATACGCAGTATTTT.

This clone was observed a handful of times. The rearrangement joins TRBV11-2 to TRBJ2-1; D gene ambiguous. This CDR3 is built from 13 residues. CDR1 and CDR2 (germline): SGHAT, FQNNGV. Trimming removed 2 bases at V and 12 bases at J, with 14 bases between. CDR3 protein: CASSLRFTDAQFF. The CDR3 DNA sequence: TGTGCCAGCAGCTTACGGTTCACAGACGCGCAGTTCTTC.

Note on this clone: Different DNA sequences within this sample yield the same CDR3. The gene calls are TRBV11-2 and TRBJ2-7, with TRBD1 matching over 9 bases. The CDR3 is made up of 15 amino acids. J gave up 4 bases and V 3 bases, and 7 bases lay outside the gene matches. In germline, CDR1 is SGHAT, CDR2 FQNNGV. DNA of the CDR3: TGTGCCAGCAGCTTGGACCGGGACAGGGATTACGAGCAGTACTTC. Protein: CASSLDRDRDYEQYF.